This TCR beta chain was obtained from a study of technical replicates of blood from a handful of donors. This CDR3 contains 15 residues. J was trimmed by 6 bases and V by 0 bases; bases with no gene match: 4. Per the germline V gene, CDR1 is SGHNT and CDR2 is YENEEA. This table comes from immunoSEQ multiplex PCR, and its TCRdb copy is limited to in-frame clones, with some not included. The repertoire has more than 90,000 clones, 90% to 95% of them found once; the top ten carry 0.3% to 0.35%. The specimen sequenced was T cells isolated from PBMCs. V and J are TRBV11-3 and TRBJ2-2, with TRBD1 matching over 7 bases. The TCR sequence derives from a human donor in good health. In DNA form, the CDR3 reads TGTGCCAGCAGCTTAGATCCAGGGGGAGCCGGGGAGCTGTTTTTT. Translating it yields CASSLDPGGAGELFF.